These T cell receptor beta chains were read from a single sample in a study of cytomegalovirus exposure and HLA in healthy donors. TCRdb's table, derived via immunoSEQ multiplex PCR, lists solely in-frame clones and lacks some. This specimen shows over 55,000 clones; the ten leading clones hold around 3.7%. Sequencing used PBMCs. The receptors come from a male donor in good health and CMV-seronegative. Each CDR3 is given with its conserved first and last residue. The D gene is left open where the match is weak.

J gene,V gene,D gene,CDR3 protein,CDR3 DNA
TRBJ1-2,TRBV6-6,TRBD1,CASRPGQVYGYTF,TGTGCCAGCAGACCCGGACAGGTCTATGGCTACACCTTC
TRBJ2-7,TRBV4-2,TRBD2,CASSQAIAGGLHEQYF,TGTGCCAGCAGCCAGGCCATAGCGGGAGGTCTCCACGAGCAGTACTTC
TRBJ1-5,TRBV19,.,CASSKTGLAQPQHF,TGTGCCAGTAGTAAAACAGGGTTGGCTCAGCCCCAGCATTTT
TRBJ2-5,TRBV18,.,CASSPRGPGLVETQYF,TGTGCCAGCTCACCTCGAGGGCCGGGGTTGGTGGAGACCCAGTACTTC
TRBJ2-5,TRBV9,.,CASSPTPSQGFYF,TGTGCCAGCAGCCCGACCCCCTCGCAGGGCTTCTACTTC
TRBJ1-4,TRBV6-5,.,CASSSQSNEKLFF,TGTGCCAGCAGTTCCCAATCTAATGAAAAACTGTTTTTT
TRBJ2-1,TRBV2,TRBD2,CASSSAGESYNEQFF,TGTGCCAGCAGCTCAGCGGGAGAATCTTACAATGAGCAGTTCTTC
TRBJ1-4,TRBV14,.,CASSLDMAGELFF,TGTGCCAGCAGCCTGGACATGGCTGGGGAACTGTTTTTT
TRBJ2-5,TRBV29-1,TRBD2,CSVEGTNQETQYF,TGCAGCGTGGAGGGGACTAACCAAGAGACCCAGTACTTC
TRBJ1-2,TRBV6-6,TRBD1,CASIQTSRGISWGYTF,TGTGCCAGCATTCAAACCTCCAGGGGGATCTCTTGGGGCTACACCTTC
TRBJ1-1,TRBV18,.,CASSLGRGNTEAFF,TGTGCCAGCTCACTAGGACGGGGGAACACTGAAGCTTTCTTT
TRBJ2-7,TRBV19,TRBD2,CASSSGTTLKEQYF,TGTGCCAGTAGCTCAGGGACTACCCTTAAGGAGCAGTACTTC
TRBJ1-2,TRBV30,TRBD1,CAGSGTQDRVFGYTF,TGTGCCGGGAGCGGTACCCAGGACAGGGTGTTTGGCTACACCTTC
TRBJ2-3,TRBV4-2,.,CASSLSGTSTDTQYF,TGTGCCAGCAGCTTAAGCGGAACTAGCACAGATACGCAGTATTTT
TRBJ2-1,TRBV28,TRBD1,CASTVGQGLNEQFF,TGTGCCAGCACCGTCGGACAGGGGTTAAATGAGCAGTTCTTC
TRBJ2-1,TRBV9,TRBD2,CASSAHSASGRNEQFF,TGTGCCAGCAGCGCCCATTCGGCTAGCGGGAGAAATGAGCAGTTCTTC
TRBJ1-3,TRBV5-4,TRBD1,CASSWGGQGRSGNTIYF,TGTGCCAGCAGCTGGGGGGGACAGGGGAGATCTGGAAACACCATATATTTT
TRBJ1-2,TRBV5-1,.,CASSPSRTSYGYTF,TGCGCCAGCAGCCCTTCCCGGACTAGCTATGGCTACACCTTC
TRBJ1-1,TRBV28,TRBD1,CASSLSRQGPNTEAFF,TGTGCCAGCAGTTTATCCCGACAGGGGCCGAACACTGAAGCTTTCTTT
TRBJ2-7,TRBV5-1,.,CASSLGVSYEQYF,TGCGCCAGCAGCTTGGGTGTCAGCTACGAGCAGTACTTC
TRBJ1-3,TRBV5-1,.,CASTSGIEGVGNTIYF,TGCGCCAGCACCTCCGGGATTGAGGGAGTTGGAAACACCATATATTTT
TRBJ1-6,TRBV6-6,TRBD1,CASSPPTGSDSPLHF,TGTGCCAGCAGTCCTCCGACAGGGAGCGATTCACCCCTCCACTTT
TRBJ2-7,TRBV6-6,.,CASARLYEQYF,TGTGCCAGCGCCAGACTCTACGAGCAGTACTTC
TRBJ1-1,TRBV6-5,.,CASSSGRHTEAFF,TGTGCCAGCAGCTCAGGGCGGCACACTGAAGCTTTCTTT
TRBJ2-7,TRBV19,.,CASSIWMGQAYEQYF,TGTGCCAGTAGTATCTGGATGGGGCAGGCCTACGAGCAGTACTTC
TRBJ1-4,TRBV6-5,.,CASSYEAGTNEKLFF,TGTGCCAGCAGTTATGAGGCAGGGACAAATGAAAAACTGTTTTTT
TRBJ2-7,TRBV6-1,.,CASSHTAYEQYF,TGTGCCAGCAGTCACACAGCCTACGAGCAGTACTTC
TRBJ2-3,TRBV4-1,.,CASSQVSRGTDTQYF,TGCGCCAGCAGCCAAGTGAGTAGAGGTACAGATACGCAGTATTTT
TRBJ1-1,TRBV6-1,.,CARSNSLRAFF,TGTGCCAGAAGTAACAGCCTTAGAGCTTTCTTT
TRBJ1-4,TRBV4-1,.,CASSQGVGWGVFF,TGCGCCAGCAGCCAAGGAGTGGGATGGGGGGTGTTTTTT
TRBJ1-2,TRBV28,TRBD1,CASSFPGTVYGYTF,TGTGCCAGCAGTTTCCCTGGGACAGTCTATGGCTACACCTTC
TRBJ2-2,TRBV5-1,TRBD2,CASSLVLAGASGGELFF,TGCGCCAGCAGCTTGGTGCTAGCGGGAGCCTCCGGTGGGGAGCTGTTTTTT
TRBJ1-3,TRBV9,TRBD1,CASSAGQVVTGNTIYF,TGTGCCAGCAGCGCGGGACAGGTTGTAACTGGAAACACCATATATTTT
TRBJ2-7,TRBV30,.,CAWGQSYEQYF,TGTGCCTGGGGACAGTCCTACGAGCAGTACTTC
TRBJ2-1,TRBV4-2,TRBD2,CASSQVMAGGPDNEQFF,TGTGCCAGCAGCCAAGTAATGGCGGGGGGGCCCGACAATGAGCAGTTCTTC
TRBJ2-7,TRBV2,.,CASSQSGLSAYEQYF,TGTGCCAGCAGTCAAAGCGGGTTGAGCGCCTACGAGCAGTACTTC
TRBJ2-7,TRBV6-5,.,CAGRGTGRWEQYF,TGTGCCGGACGGGGAACTGGACGTTGGGAGCAGTACTTC
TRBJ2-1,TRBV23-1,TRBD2,CASSQDSLAGHNEQFF,TGCGCCAGCAGTCAAGATAGTCTAGCGGGACACAATGAGCAGTTCTTC
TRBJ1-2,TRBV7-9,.,CASSHPGHHYGYTF,TGTGCCAGCAGCCACCCGGGACACCACTATGGCTACACCTTC
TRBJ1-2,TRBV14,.,CASSKADKRHTF,TGTGCCAGCAGCAAAGCGGACAAACGACACACCTTC
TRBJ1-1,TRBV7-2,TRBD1,CASSSQGQGLQGTEAFF,TGTGCCAGCAGCTCCCAGGGACAGGGGCTCCAGGGGACTGAAGCTTTCTTT
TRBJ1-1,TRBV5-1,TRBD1,CASSLGQGRNTEAFF,TGCGCCAGCAGCCTGGGACAGGGCAGAAACACTGAAGCTTTCTTT
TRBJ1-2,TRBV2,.,CASSERGGGGGYTF,TGTGCCAGCAGTGAAAGGGGAGGGGGAGGCGGCTACACCTTC
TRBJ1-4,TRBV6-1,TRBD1,CASSEGQGNEKLFF,TGTGCCAGCAGTGAAGGACAGGGGAATGAAAAACTGTTTTTT
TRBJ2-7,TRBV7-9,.,CARSFVYEQYF,TGTGCCAGAAGCTTCGTTTACGAGCAGTACTTC
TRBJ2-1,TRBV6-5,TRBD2,CASSYSGGRAGREQFF,TGTGCCAGCAGTTACTCCGGCGGGAGGGCCGGCCGTGAGCAGTTCTTC
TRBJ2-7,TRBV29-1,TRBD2,CSVEVDGRTYEQYF,TGCAGCGTTGAAGTGGACGGGAGGACCTACGAGCAGTACTTC
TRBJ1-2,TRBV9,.,CASSVWAVSVYGYTF,TGTGCCAGCAGCGTGTGGGCAGTCTCTGTCTATGGCTACACCTTC
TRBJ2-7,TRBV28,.,CASGGGSHEQYF,TGTGCCAGCGGGGGGGGCTCCCACGAGCAGTACTTC
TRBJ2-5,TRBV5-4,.,CASSLPPQETQYF,TGTGCCAGCAGCCTCCCCCCGCAAGAGACCCAGTACTTC